This entry lists 25 T cell receptor beta chains sequenced from one sample in a study of T cells in Graves' hyperthyroidism and ophthalmopathy. Amplification of TCR beta CDR3 regions was performed using RNA transcripts as template. The HTBI primer set served for first-round RT-PCR of the TCR CDR3. TCRdb processed the multiplex PCR reads anew with MiXCR; each CDR3 protein has one entry. The repertoire includes roughly 500,000 distinct CDR3 sequences, approximately 15% of them detected once, and roughly 6.2% sits in the top ten. Sequenced: blood. Source of these receptors: a woman aged 30 to 39 with Graves' hyperthyroidism that later progressed to Graves' ophthalmopathy.

This clonotype was counted at least ten times. This rearrangement joins TRBV19 to TRBJ2-7; D could derive from TRBD1 or TRBD2 (5 bases each). Germline V CDR1 and CDR2: LNHDA, SQIVND (reference sequence). Trimming took 6 bases from V and 5 from J, leaving 23 bases between them. CDR3 length: 16 amino acids. CDR3 coding DNA: TGTGCCAGTAGCACCGCCCGGGGCGATTTCTTGAACGAGCAGTACTTC. It encodes CASSTARGDFLNEQYF.

This clonotype has a count of ten or more. The chain has TRBV13 and TRBJ1-5; 9 positions match TRBD1. The V gene's germline CDR1 is PRHDT and CDR2 FYEKMQ (reference sequence). The length of the CDR3 is 15 residues. Losses at the gene ends were 5 bases for V and 6 bases for J; bases not matched to a gene: 8. As DNA, the CDR3 is TGTGCCAGCAGCGCCGGGACAGGGACGAGTCAGCCCCAGCATTTT. Amino acid sequence: CASSAGTGTSQPQHF.

This clonotype was seen more than once but under ten times. This chain links TRBV5-8 with TRBJ2-7; a possible D gene is TRBD1 (5 bases). The CDR3 is 16 residues long. Germline assignment: CDR1 SGHTS and CDR2 YDEGEE. The V end was cut by 0 bases, the J end by 5 bases, with 18 bases between. This CDR3 reads CASSLDRRVDLNEQYF. DNA for the CDR3: TGTGCCAGCAGCTTGGATCGCAGGGTTGATCTTAACGAGCAGTACTTC. Full variable domain (remainder filled in from reference TRBV5-8 and TRBJ2-7): EAGVTQSPTHLIKTRGQQATLRCSPISGHTSVYWYQQALGLGLQFLLWYDEGEERNRGNFPPRFSGRQFPNYSSELNVNALELEDSALYLCASSLDRRVDLNEQYFGPGTRLTVT.

The chain carries TRBV7-8 and TRBJ2-5; 10 positions agree with TRBD2. The J segment lost 5 bases and the V segment lost 3 bases, leaving 12 bases of the junction unmatched. The CDR3 length is 17 residues. The germline gives CDR1 SGHVS, CDR2 FQNEAQ. For the CDR3, the DNA is TGTGCCAGCAGCTTGGGGCTAGCGGGAGTATTCGGCGAGACCCAGTACTTC. Residues: CASSLGLAGVFGETQYF.

This clonotype has a count of ten or more. The rearrangement joins TRBV2 to TRBJ1-1; D is perhaps TRBD1 (6 bases). Germline CDR1 and CDR2: SNHLY and FYNNEI. The CDR3 has 13 amino acids. V gave up 6 bases and J gave up 5 bases, with 13 bases separating them. CDR3 loop: CASRWDIRTEAFF. CDR3 nucleotides: TGTGCCAGCAGATGGGACATTAGGACTGAAGCTTTCTTT. Looking up the rest from reference TRBV2 and TRBJ1-1 gives the full variable domain: EPEVTQTPSHQVTQMGQEVILRCVPISNHLYFYWYRQILGQKVEFLVSFYNNEISEKSEIFDDQFSVERPDGSNFTLKIRSTKLEDSAMYFCASRWDIRTEAFFGQGTRLTVV.

This clonotype was counted between two and nine times. The chain uses TRBV9 and TRBJ2-1, with TRBD2 as a possible D gene (5 bases). The CDR3 contains 14 residues. The germline V gene encodes CDR1 SGDLS and CDR2 YYNGEE. V lost 4 bases and J lost 7, with 15 bases in between. CDR3: CASSFRTDGNEQFF. The CDR3 DNA reads TGTGCCAGCAGCTTCCGGACTGATGGGAATGAGCAGTTCTTC. Using reference TRBV9 and TRBJ2-1 for the parts outside the CDR3, the full variable domain is DSGVTQTPKHLITATGQRVTLRCSPRSGDLSVYWYQQSLDQGLQFLIQYYNGEERAKGNILERFSAQQFPDLHSELNLSSLELGDSALYFCASSFRTDGNEQFFGPGTRLTVL.

This clonotype has a count of ten or more. The chain links TRBV25-1 to TRBJ2-7; 9 bases fit TRBD1. The length of the CDR3 is 16 residues. V lost 3 bases and J lost 1; bases outside the gene matches: 7. Germline V gene lookup returns CDR1 MGHDK and CDR2 SYGVNS. The CDR3, as DNA: TGTGCCAGCAGTGACAAAGGGGGGACAGGGTCCTACGAGCAGTACTTC. Translated: CASSDKGGTGSYEQYF.

This clonotype was counted at least ten times. The V and J genes are TRBV11-2 and TRBJ2-1; no reliable D call. The CDR3 runs 12 residues. V dropped 5 bases and J dropped 10 bases, with 12 bases sitting between them. CDR1 is SGHAT and CDR2 is FQNNGV in the germline V gene. The CDR3 coding sequence is TGTGCCAGCAGCACCCCCCAGCGCGAGCAGTTCTTC. It encodes CASSTPQREQFF.

Many counts were recorded for this clonotype. This sequence joins TRBV6-5 and TRBJ1-1, with D uncertain. Germline CDR1 reads MNHEY; CDR2 reads SVGAGI. CDR3 length equals 13 residues. The ends were cut back, 0 bases at V and 5 bases at J, with 7 bases in the middle. CDR3 nucleotide sequence: TGTGCCAGCAGTTACTCGACGGGGACTGAAGCTTTCTTT. Its translation is CASSYSTGTEAFF.

This clonotype was detected many times. This chain uses TRBV6-1 with TRBJ2-7; 10 bases are a match to TRBD2. The CDR3 is 15 amino acids. Looked up from germline, CDR1 is MNHNS and CDR2 is SASEGT. The V and J ends lost 2 bases and 5 bases, in that order; junction bases with no gene match: 6. The CDR3 DNA reads as TGTGCCAGCAGTGAAAGGAGCGGGAGGGCCCACGAGCAGTACTTC. It encodes CASSERSGRAHEQYF.

This clonotype was detected only a few times. The chain combines TRBV11-3 with TRBJ2-5; 7 nucleotides match TRBD2. CDR1 and CDR2 (germline): SGHNT, YENEEA. The V and J ends lost 0 bases and 5 bases, in that order; junction bases with no gene match: 12. There are 17 residues in the CDR3. The CDR3 protein is CASSLEGLAEPRETQYF. The CDR3 DNA reads as TGTGCCAGCAGCTTAGAAGGGCTAGCGGAGCCGCGGGAGACCCAGTACTTC.

The V and J genes are TRBV19 and TRBJ2-3; possibly TRBD2 for D (6 bases). The CDR3 runs 15 residues. Between the trimmed V and J ends, which lost 5 bases and 1 base, there was a span of 13 bases. The germline V gene encodes CDR1 LNHDA and CDR2 SQIVND (reference sequence). CDR3 nucleotide sequence: TGTGCCAGTAGTTGGAGATGGGGGGGCACAGATACGCAGTATTTT. The encoded protein is CASSWRWGGTDTQYF.

This clonotype was picked up many times. The gene calls are TRBV20-1 and TRBJ2-1, with D tentatively TRBD1 or TRBD2 (5 bases each). The ends were cut back, 5 bases at V and 3 bases at J, with 14 bases in the middle. The germline gives CDR1 DFQATT, CDR2 SNEGSKA (reference sequence). This CDR3 region has 14 residues. CDR3 in amino acids: CSAVVGTNYNEQFF. The CDR3 nucleotides read TGCAGTGCTGTAGTCGGGACGAACTACAATGAGCAGTTCTTC.

The chain carries TRBV6-5 and TRBJ2-1, with D tentatively TRBD2 (5 bases). V lost 2 bases to trimming and J lost 6 bases, with 14 bases between them. This CDR3 is 15 amino acids long. The germline gives CDR1 MNHEY, CDR2 SVGAGI. The CDR3 nucleotides are TGTGCCAGCAGTTACGGGATCGGGGTGGGCAATGAGCAGTTCTTC. Translated: CASSYGIGVGNEQFF.

The table lists this clonotype with many counts. The chain joins TRBV2 to TRBJ1-1, with D uncertain. V was pared by 7 bases and J by 2 bases, with 8 bases between. The CDR3 runs to 12 residues. Germline V gene data show CDR1 as SNHLY and CDR2 as FYNNEI. The CDR3 is CASNKVNTEAFF. The CDR3 coding sequence is TGTGCCAGCAATAAAGTTAACACTGAAGCTTTCTTT.

This clonotype was observed at least ten times. The V gene is TRBV19, the J gene TRBJ1-2; no definite D call. Deletions cut 3 bases from V and 4 bases from J, with 9 bases between. Germline V gene sequence: CDR1 LNHDA, CDR2 SQIVND (reference sequence). The CDR3 consists of 13 residues. In nucleotides, the CDR3 is TGTGCCAGTAGTATCGGAGGTGGCTATGGCTACACCTTC. Protein: CASSIGGGYGYTF. Drawing the rest from reference TRBV19 and TRBJ1-2, the complete variable domain is DGGITQSPKYLFRKEGQNVTLSCEQNLNHDAMYWYRQDPGQGLRLIYYSQIVNDFQKGDIAEGYSVSREKKESFPLTVTSAQKNPTAFYLCASSIGGGYGYTFGSGTRLTVV.

This clonotype has a count of ten or more. V usage is TRBV3-1 and J usage is TRBJ2-7; possible D gene TRBD1, 5 bases. V shed 7 bases and J shed 2 bases, with 12 bases lying between them. Looked up from germline, CDR1 is LGHDT and CDR2 is YNNKEL (reference sequence). The CDR3 is 13 amino acids. CDR3 DNA sequence: TGTGCCAGCACCTCCGCCAGGGCCTACGAGCAGTACTTC. It specifies CASTSARAYEQYF.

The chain links TRBV28 to TRBJ1-2, with D tentatively TRBD1 (5 bases). CDR1 is MDHEN, CDR2 SYDVKM, per germline. This CDR3 contains 12 residues. V lost 5 bases and J lost 14, with 18 bases in between. This chain's CDR3 is CASSLTSGTGTF. The CDR3 nucleotides are TGTGCCAGCAGTCTCACCTCCGGGACCGGAACCTTC.

This clonotype came up many times. The CDR3 spells CASSSTTGWGNTIYF. The CDR3 DNA follows: TGTGCCAGCAGCTCAACGACAGGGTGGGGAAACACCATATATTTT. The J gene is TRBJ1-3, the V gene TRBV7-8, with TRBD1 matching 7 bases. Germline trimming cut 4 bases from V and 4 bases from J; bases unmatched to any gene: 7. Germline V gives CDR1 SGHVS, CDR2 FQNEAQ. This CDR3 has 15 residues.

The table lists this clonotype with many counts. J is TRBJ1-5 and V is TRBV25-1, with a tentative D call TRBD1 (5 bases). Trimming removed 3 bases at V and 6 bases at J, with 12 bases between. Per the germline V gene, CDR1 is MGHDK and CDR2 is SYGVNS. The CDR3 length is 14 residues. CDR3 DNA sequence: TGTGCCAGCAGTGACAGTAGGGGAAGTCAGCCCCAGCATTTT. Its protein is CASSDSRGSQPQHF.

This clonotype was detected ten times or more. The J gene is TRBJ1-1, the V gene TRBV6-5; D unclear. The ends were cut back, 0 bases at V and 5 bases at J, with 7 bases in the middle. CDR3 size: 13 residues. Germline CDR1 MNHEY, CDR2 SVGAGI. The CDR3 sequence: CASSYSGKTEAFF. The DNA of the CDR3 is TGTGCCAGCAGTTACTCGGGTAAAACTGAAGCTTTCTTT.

Details on this clonotype: This may be a read error: a much more frequent sequence differs by one nucleotide. The chain couples TRBV19 to TRBJ1-5; the D is unclear. The germline V gene has CDR1 LNHDA and CDR2 SQIVND (reference sequence). V lost 9 bases and J lost 0, with 15 bases in between. CDR3 length: 15 amino acids. CDR3 loop: CARSLKRGSNQPQHF. The CDR3 DNA is TGTGCCAGGAGTTTGAAAAGAGGTAGCAATCAGCCCCAGCATTTT.

On this clonotype: A read error may explain this, as a much larger clone is one base away. The chain carries TRBV4-2 and TRBJ2-3; perhaps TRBD2 as D (6 bases). Germline V CDR1 and CDR2: LGHNA, YNFKEQ. The CDR3 runs to 15 residues. The CDR3 loop is CASSQDGSRGDTKYF. The CDR3 DNA is TGTGCCAGCAGCCAAGACGGGAGTCGCGGAGATACGAAGTATTTT.

This clonotype was seen ten or more times. The V call is TRBV3-1, the J call TRBJ2-7; 8 bases are shared with TRBD1. The V gene's germline CDR1 is LGHDT and CDR2 YNNKEL (reference sequence). The CDR3 loop spans 14 amino acids. Trimming at V came to 1 base and at J to 6 bases, leaving 5 bases not matched to a gene. CDR3 bases: TGTGCCAGCAGCCAAGCCGACAGGGGAGTCGAGCAGTACTTC. Residues: CASSQADRGVEQYF.

This rearrangement joins TRBV29-1 to TRBJ2-7; no definite D call. CDR3 size: 14 residues. V was cut by 2 bases and J by 0 bases, with 11 bases left in between. Germline V CDR1 and CDR2: SQVTM, ANQGSEA. The CDR3 coding sequence is TGCAGCGTTGAAATGACAACGAGCTCCTACGAGCAGTACTTC. It yields the protein CSVEMTTSSYEQYF.